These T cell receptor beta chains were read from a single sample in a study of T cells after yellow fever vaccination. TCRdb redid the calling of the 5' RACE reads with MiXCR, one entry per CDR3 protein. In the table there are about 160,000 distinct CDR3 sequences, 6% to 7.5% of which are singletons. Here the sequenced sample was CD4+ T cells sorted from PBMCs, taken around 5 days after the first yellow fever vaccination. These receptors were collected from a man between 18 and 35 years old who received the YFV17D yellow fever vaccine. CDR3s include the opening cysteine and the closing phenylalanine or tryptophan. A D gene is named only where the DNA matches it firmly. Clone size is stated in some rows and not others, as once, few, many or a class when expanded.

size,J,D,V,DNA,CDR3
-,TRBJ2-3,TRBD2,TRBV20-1,TGCAGTGCTGGACGGGCTAGCGGGGGGAAAGATACGCAGTATTTT,CSAGRASGGKDTQYF
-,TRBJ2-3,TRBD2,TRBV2,TGTGCCAGCATTGGACTAGCGGGGGCACGGAGGTATTTT,CASIGLAGARRYF
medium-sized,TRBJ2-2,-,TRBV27,TGTGCCACTGGGTCGGCCAACACCGGGGAGCTGTTTTTT,CATGSANTGELFF
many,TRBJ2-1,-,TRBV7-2,TGTGCCAGCAGCTTAGAGCCAGGGCACTACAATGAGCAGTTCTTC,CASSLEPGHYNEQFF
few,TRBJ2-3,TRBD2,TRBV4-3,TGCGCCAGCAGCCAAGAAACTAGCGGGGGGGCTGATACGCAGTATTTT,CASSQETSGGADTQYF
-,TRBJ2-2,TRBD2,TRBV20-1,TGCAGTGCTAGAGATCTGCGCGGGGGGAACACCGGGGAGCTGTTTTTT,CSARDLRGGNTGELFF
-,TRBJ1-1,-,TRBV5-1,TGCGCCAGCAGCGGGGAGGCGAACACTGAAGCTTTCTTT,CASSGEANTEAFF
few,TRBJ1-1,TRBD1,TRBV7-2,TGTGCCAGCAGCCCAGACAGGGGGCGTGAAGCTTTCTTT,CASSPDRGREAFF
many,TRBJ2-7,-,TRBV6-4,TGTGCCAGCAGTGAAAGGACGGGGTCTGGAGAGCAGTACTTC,CASSERTGSGEQYF
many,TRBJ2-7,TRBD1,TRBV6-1,TGTGCCAGCAGTCAGACAGGGGTCAACGAGCAGTACTTC,CASSQTGVNEQYF
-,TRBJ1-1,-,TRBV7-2,TGTGCCAGCAGCTTAGCTACTGAAGCTTTCTTT,CASSLATEAFF
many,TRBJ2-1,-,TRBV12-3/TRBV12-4,TGTGCCAGCAGTCCCAGGGAGGTCTACAATGAGCAGTTCTTC,CASSPREVYNEQFF
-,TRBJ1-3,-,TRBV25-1,TGTGCCAGCAGTGAAGTCAACAGGGAGGAAAACACCATATATTTT,CASSEVNREENTIYF
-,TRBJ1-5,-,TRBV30,TGTGCCTGGGGGGACGGGGGGAATCAGCCCCAGCATTTT,CAWGDGGNQPQHF
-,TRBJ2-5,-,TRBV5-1,TGCGCCAGCAGCTACCAAGGAGGAGAGACCCAGTACTTC,CASSYQGGETQYF
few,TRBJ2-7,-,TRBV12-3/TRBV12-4,TGTGCCAGCAGCGTCAAGAGCTGGCGGGGTCTGGGCGAGCAGTACTTC,CASSVKSWRGLGEQYF
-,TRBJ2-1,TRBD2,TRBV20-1,TGCAGTGCTAGGGGAGCGGGGGGGCCCCTATACAATGAGCAGTTCTTC,CSARGAGGPLYNEQFF
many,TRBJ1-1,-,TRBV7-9,TGTGCCAGCAGGCCAGCCATGAACACTGAAGCTTTCTTT,CASRPAMNTEAFF
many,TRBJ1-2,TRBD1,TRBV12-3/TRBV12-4,TGTGCCAGCAGTCCCAACCGTTGGACAGGAGGTGGTGGCTACACCTTC,CASSPNRWTGGGGYTF
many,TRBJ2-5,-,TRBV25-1,TGTGCCAGCAGTGAATGGGGGGCGCAGACCCAGTACTTC,CASSEWGAQTQYF
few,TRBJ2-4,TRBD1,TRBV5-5,TGTGCCAGCAGCTTGACAGGGGGCAGTGACATTCAGTACTTC,CASSLTGGSDIQYF
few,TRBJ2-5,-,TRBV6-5,TGTGCCAGTAGGGCGCCTGGGGAGACCCAGTACTTC,CASRAPGETQYF
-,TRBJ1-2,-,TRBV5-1,TGCGCCAGCAGACCCAGTGTGGTGGATGGCTACACCTTC,CASRPSVVDGYTF
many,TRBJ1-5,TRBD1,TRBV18,TGTGCCAGCTCACGGACAGGGGGCCGGAGCAATCAGCCCCAGCATTTT,CASSRTGGRSNQPQHF
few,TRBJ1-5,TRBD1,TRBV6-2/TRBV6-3,TGTGCCAGCAGCCCCGGACAGGGGAAGGAACATTTT,CASSPGQGKEHF
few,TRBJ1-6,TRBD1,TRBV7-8,TGTGCCAGCAGCGCCCACAGAACCGTCGGGGACAGGGAATATTCACCCCTCCACTTT,CASSAHRTVGDREYSPLHF
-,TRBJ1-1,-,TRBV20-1,TGCAGTGCTAGAGATAAGGGGCTTCGGAGCACTGAAGCTTTCTTT,CSARDKGLRSTEAFF
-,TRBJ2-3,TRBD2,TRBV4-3,TGCGCCAGCAGCCGCCGGGGGGACCTTAGCACAGATACGCAGTATTTT,CASSRRGDLSTDTQYF
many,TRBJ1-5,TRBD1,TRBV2,TGTGCCAGCAGAAGACAGGGACGATTTCAGCCCCAGCATTTT,CASRRQGRFQPQHF
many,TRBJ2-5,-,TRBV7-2,TGTGCCAGCAGCTTGTTCCTTGAGACCCAGTACTTC,CASSLFLETQYF
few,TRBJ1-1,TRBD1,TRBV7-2,TGTGCCAGCAGCTTAGAGAGACAGGGCACTGAAGCTTTCTTT,CASSLERQGTEAFF
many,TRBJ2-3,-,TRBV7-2,TGTGCCAGCAGCTTTCGCAGGGGTCGCACAGATACGCAGTATTTT,CASSFRRGRTDTQYF
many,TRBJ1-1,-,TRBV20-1,TGCAGTGCTAGAGATCTTGGTGGGCTCTCTGAAGCTTTCTTT,CSARDLGGLSEAFF
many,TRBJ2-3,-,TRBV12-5,TGTGCTAGTGGCACTGACAGGTCAGATACGCAGTATTTT,CASGTDRSDTQYF
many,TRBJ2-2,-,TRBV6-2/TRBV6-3,TGTGCCAGCAGCCCTAGGACCGGGGAGCTGTTTTTT,CASSPRTGELFF
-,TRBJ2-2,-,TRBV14,TGTGCCAGCAGCCAAGAGGTGGGCAGAACCACCGGGGAGCTGTTTTTT,CASSQEVGRTTGELFF
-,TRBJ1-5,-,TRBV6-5,TGTGCCAGCCGTCTAGAAGGAAATCAGCCCCAGCATTTT,CASRLEGNQPQHF
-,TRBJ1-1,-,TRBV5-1,TGCGCCAGCAGCATGCAGGAGAACACTGAAGCTTTCTTT,CASSMQENTEAFF
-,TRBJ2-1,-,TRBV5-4,TGTGCCAGCAGCTTGTGGGGGGAGGTGTCGGGTGAGCAGTTCTTC,CASSLWGEVSGEQFF
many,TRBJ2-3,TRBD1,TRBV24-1,TGTGCCACCAGTGGAGGGACAGGGAAGCCAGATACGCAGTATTTT,CATSGGTGKPDTQYF
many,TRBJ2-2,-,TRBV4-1,TGCGCCAGCAGCCAAAAAACCGGGACAAACACCGGGGAGCTGTTTTTT,CASSQKTGTNTGELFF
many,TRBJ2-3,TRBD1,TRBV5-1,TGCGCCAGCAGCCCTGGGACAGCTGACACAGATACGCAGTATTTT,CASSPGTADTDTQYF
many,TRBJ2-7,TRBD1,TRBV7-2,TGTGCCAGCAGCTTAGAGAGGGACAGGGGTCAAGAGCAGTACTTC,CASSLERDRGQEQYF
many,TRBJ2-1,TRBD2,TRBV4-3,TGCGCCAGCAGCCCCCTCGGGACTAGCGCCACCAATGAGCAGTTCTTC,CASSPLGTSATNEQFF
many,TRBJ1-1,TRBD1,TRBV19,TGTGCCAGAACCACGAACCGGGACAGACCCTTACCGGGGGCTGAAGCTTTCTTT,CARTTNRDRPLPGAEAFF
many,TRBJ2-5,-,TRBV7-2,TGTGCCAGCAGCTTCAAACAGGGAAAAGAGACCCAGTACTTC,CASSFKQGKETQYF